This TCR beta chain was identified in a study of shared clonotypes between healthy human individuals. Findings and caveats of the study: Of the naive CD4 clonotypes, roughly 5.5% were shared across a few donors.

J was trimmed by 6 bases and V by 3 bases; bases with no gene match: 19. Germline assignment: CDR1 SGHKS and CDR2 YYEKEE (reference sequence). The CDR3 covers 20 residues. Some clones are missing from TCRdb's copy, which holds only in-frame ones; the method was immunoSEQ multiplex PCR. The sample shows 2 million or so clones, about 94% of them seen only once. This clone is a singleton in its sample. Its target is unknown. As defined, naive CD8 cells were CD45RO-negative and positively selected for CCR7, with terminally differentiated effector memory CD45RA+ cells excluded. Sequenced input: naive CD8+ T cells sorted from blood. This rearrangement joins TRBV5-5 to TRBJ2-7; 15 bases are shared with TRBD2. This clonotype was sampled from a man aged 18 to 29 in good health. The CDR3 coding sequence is TGTGCCAGCAGCTCCGTCGGGACTAGCGGGAGGTCTCCGGACTACGGCGAGCAGTACTTC. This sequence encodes CASSSVGTSGRSPDYGEQYF.